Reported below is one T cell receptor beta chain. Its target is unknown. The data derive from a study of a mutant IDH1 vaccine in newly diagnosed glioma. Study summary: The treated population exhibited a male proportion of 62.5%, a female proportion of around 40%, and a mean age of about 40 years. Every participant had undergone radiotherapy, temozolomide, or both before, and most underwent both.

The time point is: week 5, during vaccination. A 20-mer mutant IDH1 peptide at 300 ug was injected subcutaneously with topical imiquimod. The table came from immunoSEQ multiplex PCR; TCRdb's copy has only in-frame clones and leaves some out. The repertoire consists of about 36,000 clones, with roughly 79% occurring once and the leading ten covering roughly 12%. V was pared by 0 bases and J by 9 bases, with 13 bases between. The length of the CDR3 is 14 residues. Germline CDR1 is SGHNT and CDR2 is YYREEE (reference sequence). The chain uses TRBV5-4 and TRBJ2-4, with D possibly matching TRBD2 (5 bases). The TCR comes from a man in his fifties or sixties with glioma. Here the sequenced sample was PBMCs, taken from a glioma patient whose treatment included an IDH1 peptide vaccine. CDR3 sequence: CASSLGLGVGIQYF. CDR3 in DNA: TGTGCCAGCAGCTTGGGTCTGGGAGTCGGCATTCAGTACTTC.